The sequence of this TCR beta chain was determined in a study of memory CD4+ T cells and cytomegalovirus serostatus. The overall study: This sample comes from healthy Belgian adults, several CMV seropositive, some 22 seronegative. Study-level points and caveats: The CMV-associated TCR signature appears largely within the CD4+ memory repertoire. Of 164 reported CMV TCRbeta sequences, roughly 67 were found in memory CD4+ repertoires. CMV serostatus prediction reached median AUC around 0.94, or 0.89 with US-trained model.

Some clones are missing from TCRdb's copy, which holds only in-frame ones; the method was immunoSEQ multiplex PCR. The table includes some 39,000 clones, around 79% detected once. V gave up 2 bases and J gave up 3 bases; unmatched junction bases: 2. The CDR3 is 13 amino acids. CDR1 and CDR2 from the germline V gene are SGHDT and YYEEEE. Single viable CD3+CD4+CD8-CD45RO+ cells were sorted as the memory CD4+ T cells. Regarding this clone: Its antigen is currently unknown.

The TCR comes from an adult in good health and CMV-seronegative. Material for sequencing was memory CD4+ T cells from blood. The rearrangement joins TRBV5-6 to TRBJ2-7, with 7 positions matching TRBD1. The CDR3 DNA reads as TGTGCCAGCAGCTTCAGGGGGTACTACGAGCAGTACTTC. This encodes CASSFRGYYEQYF. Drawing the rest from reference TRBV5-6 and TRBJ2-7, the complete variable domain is DAGVTQSPTHLIKTRGQQVTLRCSPKSGHDTVSWYQQALGQGPQFIFQYYEEEERQRGNFPDRFSGHQFPNYSSELNVNALLLGDSALYLCASSFRGYYEQYFGPGTRLTVT.